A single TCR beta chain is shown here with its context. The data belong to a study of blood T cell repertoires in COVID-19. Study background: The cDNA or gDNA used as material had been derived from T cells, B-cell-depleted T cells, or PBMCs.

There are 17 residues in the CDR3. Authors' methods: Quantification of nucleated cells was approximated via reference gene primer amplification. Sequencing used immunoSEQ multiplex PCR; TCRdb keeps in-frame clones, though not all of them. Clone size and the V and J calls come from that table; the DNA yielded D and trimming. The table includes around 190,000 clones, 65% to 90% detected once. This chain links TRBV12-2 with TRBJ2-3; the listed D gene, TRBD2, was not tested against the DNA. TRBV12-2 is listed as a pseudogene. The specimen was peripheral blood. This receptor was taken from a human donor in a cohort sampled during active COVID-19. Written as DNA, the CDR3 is TGTGCAAGTCGCCACCCCGTTTGCGGGACTGACACAGATACGCAGTATTTT. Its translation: CASRHPVCGTDTDTQYF.